This passage covers 8 T cell receptor beta chains from one sample sequenced in a study of regulatory T cells in long-lasting Graves disease. Indicated time point: persistent/refractory GD, antithyroid drugs over 5 years with positive TRAb. Researchers made the TCR library from RNA that was extracted from PBMCs. HTBI primers from iRepertoire and Arm-PCR of CDR3 regions yielded the TCR beta libraries. TCRdb analysed the multiplex PCR reads with MiXCR anew, one entry per CDR3 protein. The data contain fewer than 400,000 distinct CDR3 sequences, less than 25% of them seen just once; the ten biggest clones take up around 21%. Specimen: peripheral blood mononuclear cells (PBMCs), collected when the disease was refractory, from a patient treated with antithyroid drugs. All receptors come from a female donor with Graves disease.

This clonotype has at least ten counts. The junction departs from the called germline gene at one end, perhaps through a read error. This chain links TRBV4-3 with TRBJ2-7; tentative D call: TRBD1 (5 bases). Germline V gene sequence: CDR1 LGHNA, CDR2 YSLEER. The CDR3 sequence is 16 residues long. As DNA, the CDR3 is TGCGCCAGCAACCAAGATCATCGGCAGGGCCTTTACGAGCAGTACTTC. It encodes CASNQDHRQGLYEQYF.

This clonotype was seen at least ten times. The chain is built from TRBV28 and TRBJ1-4, with 10 bases lining up with TRBD1. The CDR3 extends over 14 amino acids. The V segment lost 4 bases and the J segment 7 bases; nucleotides outside the gene matches: 3. CDR1 and CDR2 (germline): MDHEN, SYDVKM. The CDR3 reads CASSSGTGVEKLFF. The CDR3 nucleotides read TGTGCCAGCAGTTCCGGGACAGGGGTTGAAAAACTGTTTTTT. Full variable domain (missing parts from reference TRBV28 and TRBJ1-4): DVKVTQSSRYLVKRTGEKVFLECVQDMDHENMFWYRQDPGLGLRLIYFSYDVKMKEKGDIPEGYSVSREKKERFSLILESASTNQTSMYLCASSSGTGVEKLFFGSGTQLSVL.

This clonotype was detected a few times. This chain links TRBV7-2 with TRBJ2-7, with 10 nucleotides matching TRBD2. The CDR3 has 18 residues. Trimming cost V 0 bases and J 5 bases; bases outside gene matches: 13. Germline V lookup: CDR1 SGHTA, CDR2 FQGNSA. The CDR3: CASSLANGGLAGVNEQYF. CDR3 coding DNA: TGTGCCAGCAGCTTAGCGAACGGGGGCCTAGCGGGAGTCAACGAGCAGTACTTC. Using reference TRBV7-2 and TRBJ2-7 for the parts outside the CDR3, the full variable domain is GAGVSQSPSNKVTEKGKDVELRCDPISGHTALYWYRQSLGQGLEFLIYFQGNSAPDKSGLPSDRFSAERTGGSVSTLTIQRTQQEDSAVYLCASSLANGGLAGVNEQYFGPGTRLTVT.

This clonotype was seen at least ten times. The chain couples TRBV12-3 or TRBV12-4 to TRBJ2-7; 9 bases fit TRBD1. The trim removed 6 bases at V and 5 bases at J, leaving 11 bases unmatched. This CDR3 comprises 15 residues. CDR3 residues: CASSSLGQGSNEQYF. CDR3 DNA: TGTGCCAGCAGCTCCCTCGGACAGGGGAGCAACGAGCAGTACTTC.

This chain uses TRBV5-1 with TRBJ2-5; D is ambiguous. The V gene's germline CDR1 is SGHRS and CDR2 YFSETQ. Trimming pared 2 bases from V and 3 bases from J, leaving 17 bases between. The CDR3 sequence is 16 residues long. CDR3 DNA: TGCGCCAGCAGCTTCCGCCCTCAGGAGCAGAAAGAGACCCAGTACTTC. This sequence encodes CASSFRPQEQKETQYF.

This clonotype was observed at least ten times. This chain links TRBV29-1 with TRBJ2-7; 9 nucleotides match TRBD1. CDR3 length: 14 amino acids. The ends lost 7 bases at V and 3 bases at J; junction bases unmatched: 10. In germline, CDR1 is SQVTM, CDR2 ANQGSEA. The CDR3 sequence: CSALRGTGLYEQYF. The CDR3 DNA reads as TGCAGCGCCCTCCGGGGGACAGGGCTCTACGAGCAGTACTTC.

In its sample, this clonotype was seen many times. The DNA of the CDR3 is TGTGCCAGCAGTTTTTATGGGCAGCTATATGGCTACACCTTC. It codes for CASSFYGQLYGYTF. The J gene is TRBJ1-2, the V gene TRBV28; D is unresolved. The CDR3 totals 14 residues. Trimming cost V 3 bases and J 5 bases, with 13 bases left between them. CDR1 and CDR2 from the germline V gene are MDHEN and SYDVKM.

This clonotype has at least ten counts. V and J are TRBV3-1 and TRBJ1-1; D not certain. There are 14 residues in the CDR3. V was shortened by 4 bases and J by 1 base, with 10 bases between the two germline ends. The germline CDR1 and CDR2 sequences are LGHDT and YNNKEL (reference sequence). CDR3 protein: CASSLRGGNTEAFF. The DNA for the CDR3 is TGTGCCAGCAGCCTCCGAGGAGGGAACACTGAAGCTTTCTTT.